This T cell receptor (beta chain) came from a study of cytomegalovirus exposure and HLA in healthy donors. Study observations and caveats: A later analysis linked a missense variant in DCLRE1C to the trimming of TCR beta V and J genes.

Primers included in the PCR were 60 Vbeta and 13 Jbeta primers. This table comes from immunoSEQ multiplex PCR, and its TCRdb copy is limited to in-frame clones, with some not included. The sample consists of approximately 170,000 clones, roughly 75% of them appearing once. Regarding this clone: The antigen is not known.

Participants comprised healthy donors of bone marrow. This TCR was recovered from a male donor in good health and CMV-seronegative. What was sequenced was PBMCs.

CDR3 sequence reads: CASSEPRGNPGSTEAFF. CDR3 nucleotides: TGTGCCAGCAGTGAGCCCCGGGGAAACCCCGGTAGCACTGAAGCTTTCTTT. This sequence joins TRBV25-1 and TRBJ1-1, with D unresolved. Germline V gives CDR1 MGHDK, CDR2 SYGVNS. Trimming cost V 3 bases and J 4 bases, with 21 bases left between them. The CDR3 has 17 amino acids.